These T cell receptor beta chains were read from a single sample in a study of blood T cell repertoires in COVID-19. Profiling relied on immunoSEQ multiplex PCR, and the TCRdb table lists in-frame clones only, not all of them. Of roughly 150,000 clones in the sample, approximately 82% were seen once. The sample was peripheral blood. These receptor sequences come from a woman aged 50 to 60 with acute or convalescent COVID-19. The CDR3 runs from the conserved cysteine through the conserved F or W. A D gene is named only where the DNA matches it firmly. Not every row has a clone size; where given, it reads once, few, many or a size class.

j_gene: TRBJ1-3; len: 15; v_gene: TRBV11-2; d_gene: TRBD1; abundance: -; CDR3aa: CASTLGQGGGNTIYF; CDR3nt: TGTGCCAGCACTCTCGGACAGGGGGGTGGAAACACCATATATTTT
j_gene: TRBJ2-5; len: 14; v_gene: TRBV10-3; d_gene: -; abundance: -; CDR3aa: CAIAPHGGQETQYF; CDR3nt: TGTGCCATCGCCCCCCATGGAGGGCAAGAGACCCAGTACTTC
j_gene: TRBJ2-2; len: 13; v_gene: TRBV6-4; d_gene: -; abundance: -; CDR3aa: CASSNRAHGELFF; CDR3nt: TGTGCCAGCAGTAACAGGGCCCACGGGGAGCTGTTTTTT
j_gene: TRBJ1-5; len: 16; v_gene: TRBV18; d_gene: -; abundance: -; CDR3aa: CASSPPLGQGRQPQHF; CDR3nt: TGTGCCAGCTCACCACCGTTGGGGCAGGGAAGGCAGCCCCAGCATTTT
j_gene: TRBJ2-3; len: 16; v_gene: TRBV7-8; d_gene: TRBD1; abundance: -; CDR3aa: CASSRGTARGTDTQYF; CDR3nt: TGTGCCAGCAGCAGGGGGACAGCTCGGGGCACAGATACGCAGTATTTT
j_gene: TRBJ1-6; len: 15; v_gene: TRBV4-3; d_gene: TRBD1; abundance: few; CDR3aa: CASSQTQGPHSPLHF; CDR3nt: TGCGCCAGCAGCCAAACACAGGGGCCCCATTCACCCCTCCACTTT
j_gene: TRBJ2-2; len: 15; v_gene: TRBV15; d_gene: -; abundance: -; CDR3aa: CATSALRVPAGELFF; CDR3nt: TGTGCCACCAGCGCGCTCAGGGTCCCGGCCGGGGAGCTGTTTTTT
j_gene: TRBJ1-1; len: 17; v_gene: TRBV5-1; d_gene: TRBD1; abundance: -; CDR3aa: CASSQYGPGQGSTEAFF; CDR3nt: TGCGCCAGCAGCCAATACGGTCCAGGACAGGGCAGCACTGAAGCTTTCTTT
j_gene: TRBJ2-7; len: 14; v_gene: TRBV7-9; d_gene: TRBD1; abundance: -; CDR3aa: CASSGDRGTYEQYF; CDR3nt: TGTGCCAGCAGCGGGGACAGGGGAACCTACGAGCAGTACTTC
j_gene: TRBJ2-3; len: 15; v_gene: TRBV6-6; d_gene: -; abundance: -; CDR3aa: CASSYKDNGADTQYF; CDR3nt: TGTGCCAGCAGTTACAAGGACAATGGAGCAGATACGCAGTATTTT
j_gene: TRBJ1-5; len: 13; v_gene: TRBV6-5; d_gene: -; abundance: -; CDR3aa: CASRVRANQPQHF; CDR3nt: TGTGCCAGCAGAGTGCGGGCGAACCAGCCCCAGCATTTT
j_gene: TRBJ1-2; len: 13; v_gene: TRBV19; d_gene: -; abundance: -; CDR3aa: CASSSQGIGGYTF; CDR3nt: TGTGCCAGTAGTAGTCAGGGGATAGGTGGCTACACCTTC
j_gene: TRBJ1-5; len: 14; v_gene: TRBV25-1; d_gene: -; abundance: -; CDR3aa: CASSASGSGQPQHF; CDR3nt: TGTGCCAGCAGTGCATCGGGTTCTGGTCAGCCCCAGCATTTT
j_gene: TRBJ1-3; len: 13; v_gene: TRBV2; d_gene: -; abundance: -; CDR3aa: CASSQGSGNTIYF; CDR3nt: TGTGCCAGCAGTCAGGGTTCTGGAAACACCATATATTTT
j_gene: TRBJ2-7; len: 14; v_gene: TRBV14; d_gene: -; abundance: -; CDR3aa: CASSNQGWSAEQYF; CDR3nt: TGTGCCAGCAGCAATCAGGGATGGTCCGCCGAGCAGTACTTC
j_gene: TRBJ2-7; len: 13; v_gene: TRBV7-8; d_gene: -; abundance: -; CDR3aa: CASSFGRVYEQYF; CDR3nt: TGTGCCAGCAGCTTCGGCAGGGTATACGAGCAGTACTTC
j_gene: TRBJ1-5; len: 15; v_gene: TRBV6-2/TRBV6-3; d_gene: -; abundance: -; CDR3aa: CASSLQGYSNQPQHF; CDR3nt: TGTGCCAGCAGTTTACAGGGCTATAGCAATCAGCCCCAGCATTTT
j_gene: TRBJ1-5; len: 15; v_gene: TRBV4-1; d_gene: TRBD1; abundance: -; CDR3aa: CASSQGDRANQPQHF; CDR3nt: TGCGCCAGCAGCCAAGGGGACAGGGCGAATCAGCCCCAGCATTTT
j_gene: TRBJ2-1; len: 14; v_gene: TRBV7-3; d_gene: TRBD2; abundance: -; CDR3aa: CASSPAGLHNEQFF; CDR3nt: TGTGCCAGCAGCCCAGCGGGGTTGCACAATGAGCAGTTCTTC